These T cell receptor beta chains were read from a single sample in a study of sequential checkpoint blockade in melanoma. Profiled with immunoSEQ multiplex PCR; TCRdb holds only in-frame clones, not every one. The sample lists 12,000 to 15,000 clones; approximately 78% were seen once. The material was CD8+ T cells sorted from blood (inferred from file names), obtained from a patient given nivolumab and ipilimumab in sequence. Receptor source: a human donor with melanoma. CDR3s include the opening cysteine and the closing phenylalanine or tryptophan. Fields, in order: V gene, clone size, J gene, D gene, CDR3 protein, CDR3 DNA. A D gene is named only where the DNA matches it firmly. Only some rows state a clone size, as once, few, many or a class for expanded clones.

v_gene: TRBV7-8; abundance: NA; j_gene: TRBJ2-5; d_gene: NA; CDR3aa: CASSLIHWGQQETQYF; CDR3nt: TGTGCCAGCAGCCTAATCCATTGGGGACAACAAGAGACCCAGTACTTC
v_gene: TRBV4-2; abundance: NA; j_gene: TRBJ2-7; d_gene: NA; CDR3aa: CASSLSLDRGYEQYF; CDR3nt: TGTGCCAGCAGCCTGAGCCTAGATAGGGGCTACGAGCAGTACTTC
v_gene: TRBV27; abundance: few; j_gene: TRBJ1-1; d_gene: NA; CDR3aa: CASSSITGLGTEAFF; CDR3nt: TGTGCCAGCAGTTCGATAACAGGGTTAGGCACTGAAGCTTTCTTT
v_gene: TRBV5-5; abundance: NA; j_gene: TRBJ1-5; d_gene: TRBD1; CDR3aa: CTSSPGTGYGQPQHF; CDR3nt: TGTACCAGCAGCCCTGGGACAGGATACGGTCAGCCCCAGCATTTT
v_gene: TRBV27; abundance: NA; j_gene: TRBJ2-1; d_gene: TRBD2; CDR3aa: CASSLSLGLAGYNEQFF; CDR3nt: TGTGCCAGCAGTTTATCGCTCGGACTAGCGGGTTACAATGAGCAGTTCTTC
v_gene: TRBV6-4; abundance: once; j_gene: TRBJ2-1; d_gene: NA; CDR3aa: CASSEVGSSEQFF; CDR3nt: TGTGCCAGCAGTGAAGTGGGGAGCAGTGAGCAGTTCTTC
v_gene: TRBV6-1; abundance: NA; j_gene: TRBJ2-7; d_gene: TRBD2; CDR3aa: CASRSLAGQYEQYF; CDR3nt: TGTGCCAGCAGGTCACTAGCGGGACAATACGAGCAGTACTTC
v_gene: TRBV19; abundance: NA; j_gene: TRBJ1-2; d_gene: TRBD1; CDR3aa: CASSARQGADGYTF; CDR3nt: TGTGCCAGTAGTGCCCGACAGGGGGCAGATGGCTACACCTTC
v_gene: TRBV14; abundance: NA; j_gene: TRBJ1-1; d_gene: NA; CDR3aa: CASSPGWDTEAFF; CDR3nt: TGTGCCAGCAGCCCAGGATGGGACACTGAAGCTTTCTTT
v_gene: TRBV4-2; abundance: few; j_gene: TRBJ2-2; d_gene: TRBD2; CDR3aa: CASSIQTSGATGELFF; CDR3nt: TGTGCCAGCAGCATCCAGACTAGCGGCGCTACCGGGGAGCTGTTTTTT
v_gene: TRBV5-4; abundance: NA; j_gene: TRBJ2-7; d_gene: TRBD2; CDR3aa: CASRAGLVGYEQYF; CDR3nt: TGTGCCAGCAGGGCCGGACTAGTGGGCTACGAGCAGTACTTC
v_gene: TRBV7-8; abundance: NA; j_gene: TRBJ2-2; d_gene: TRBD2; CDR3aa: CASSSGLAGHGGTGELFF; CDR3nt: TGTGCCAGCAGCTCCGGACTAGCGGGCCACGGGGGCACCGGGGAGCTGTTTTTT
v_gene: TRBV6-5; abundance: few; j_gene: TRBJ2-7; d_gene: NA; CDR3aa: CATRLRRGNAYEQYF; CDR3nt: TGTGCCACCAGGCTCCGACGGGGAAACGCCTACGAGCAGTACTTC
v_gene: TRBV6-1; abundance: NA; j_gene: TRBJ1-2; d_gene: NA; CDR3aa: CASSPLGGAFGYTF; CDR3nt: TGTGCCAGCAGCCCCCTTGGGGGCGCTTTTGGCTACACCTTC
v_gene: TRBV21-1; abundance: few; j_gene: TRBJ1-5; d_gene: NA; CDR3aa: CASSNGRGDQPQHF; CDR3nt: TGTGCCAGCAGCAATGGCAGGGGGGATCAGCCCCAGCATTTT
v_gene: TRBV29-1; abundance: once; j_gene: TRBJ1-2; d_gene: TRBD1; CDR3aa: CSVATGDTGYTF; CDR3nt: TGCAGCGTTGCGACAGGGGATACTGGCTACACCTTC
v_gene: TRBV9; abundance: NA; j_gene: TRBJ2-3; d_gene: TRBD2; CDR3aa: CASSAGGYSTDTQYF; CDR3nt: TGTGCCAGCAGCGCCGGGGGGTATAGCACAGATACGCAGTATTTT
v_gene: TRBV6-5; abundance: few; j_gene: TRBJ2-7; d_gene: TRBD2; CDR3aa: CASSTGLAGEQYF; CDR3nt: TGTGCCAGCAGTACCGGACTAGCGGGCGAGCAGTACTTC
v_gene: TRBV7-8; abundance: NA; j_gene: TRBJ1-3; d_gene: TRBD1; CDR3aa: CASSLRDSVYSGNTIYF; CDR3nt: TGTGCCAGCAGCCTCCGGGACAGTGTTTACTCTGGAAACACCATATATTTT
v_gene: TRBV27; abundance: NA; j_gene: TRBJ2-5; d_gene: TRBD2; CDR3aa: CASSLGLAETQYF; CDR3nt: TGTGCCAGCAGTTTGGGACTAGCAGAGACCCAGTACTTC
v_gene: TRBV7-3; abundance: NA; j_gene: TRBJ2-5; d_gene: TRBD2; CDR3aa: CASSPSGSWETQYF; CDR3nt: TGTGCCAGCAGCCCGAGCGGGAGTTGGGAGACCCAGTACTTC
v_gene: TRBV4-1; abundance: NA; j_gene: TRBJ1-1; d_gene: TRBD1; CDR3aa: CASSQVGQGMGDTEAFF; CDR3nt: TGCGCCAGCAGCCAAGTCGGACAGGGGATGGGGGACACTGAAGCTTTCTTT
v_gene: TRBV14; abundance: medium-sized; j_gene: TRBJ2-7; d_gene: NA; CDR3aa: CASSQNSLEQYF; CDR3nt: TGTGCCAGCAGCCAAAATAGCCTCGAGCAGTACTTC
v_gene: TRBV6-4; abundance: few; j_gene: TRBJ2-6; d_gene: NA; CDR3aa: CASSDGGGANVLTF; CDR3nt: TGTGCCAGCAGTGACGGCGGGGGGGCCAACGTCCTGACTTTC
v_gene: TRBV6-1; abundance: NA; j_gene: TRBJ1-6; d_gene: NA; CDR3aa: CAGTEGIALHF; CDR3nt: TGTGCCGGGACGGAGGGTATTGCCCTCCACTTT
v_gene: TRBV7-3; abundance: NA; j_gene: TRBJ2-1; d_gene: TRBD1; CDR3aa: CASSYDRGGYEQFF; CDR3nt: TGTGCCAGCAGCTACGACAGGGGGGGGTATGAGCAGTTCTTC
v_gene: TRBV9; abundance: NA; j_gene: TRBJ2-5; d_gene: TRBD1; CDR3aa: CASSSGQVGQETQYF; CDR3nt: TGTGCCAGCAGCTCCGGACAGGTCGGACAAGAGACCCAGTACTTC